The entry that follows covers one T cell receptor beta chain sequence. The data were produced by immunoSEQ multiplex PCR, yet TCRdb's version contains in-frame clones alone and is incomplete. The table shows 300,000 to 350,000 clones, with roughly 90% occurring only once. The sample originates from a study of Ad26.COV2.S vaccination and SARS-CoV-2 variants. Unmatched junction bases numbered 1, after V lost 2 bases and J lost 10 bases. The CDR3 sequence is 12 residues long. Germline V lookup: CDR1 LGHDT, CDR2 YNNKEL (reference sequence). Treatment noted: some 19 received Ad26.COV2.S at low or high dose, single or two shots; several received placebo; per-sample allocation not given. Repertoires come from day 63 after the first vaccine or placebo injection. The sample came from a Boston adult aged 18-55 years.

The TCR was taken from a person aged 18-60 years who received the Ad26.COV2.S COVID-19 vaccine or a placebo. The chain carries TRBV3-1 (or the pseudogene TRBV3-2) and TRBJ2-1, with 8 positions matching TRBD2. The sequenced sample was peripheral blood, obtained in a trial of Ad26.COV2.S vaccine versus placebo. The CDR3 DNA reads TGTGCCAGCAGCCAACGGGGGGGGGAGCAGTTCTTC. Residues: CASSQRGGEQFF.